Included here is one T cell receptor (beta chain) sequence, with context. No antigen is known for it. Base qualities are not at hand, and no much larger clone is one base apart. The sample is drawn from a study of radiotherapy plus CTLA-4 blockade in lung cancer (dated by TCRdb to 2017 to 2018). About the study as a whole: Objective responses were observed in about a sixth of enrolled patients, and disease control was achieved in around 28%.

The full study reports these points: The strongest predictors of response, as reported, were early dynamic changes in blood T cell clones along with a rise in serum interferon-beta after radiation. After treatment with radiotherapy and ipilimumab, TCR clones that originated in tumors expanded in peripheral blood.

The study tested focal radiation therapy combined with CTLA-4 blockade (ipilimumab) in patients with chemo-refractory metastatic non-small-cell lung cancer. The CDR3 runs 13 residues from the cysteine to the phenylalanine. Solely the CDR3 DNA is kept, with 39 bases framed from the first base. V has 5 bases trimmed and J has 14 bases trimmed; junction bases matching no gene number 12. The germline V gene (reference sequence) sets CDR1 to LNHDA and CDR2 to SQIVND. Libraries were built with the immunoSEQ multiplex PCR assay. The table was pulled from immuneACCESS by TCRdb, which kept in-frame rearrangements only. Such tables lose some clones; where checked, under half of the loss comes from unresolved V genes, and the rest has no known cause. For this sample the table gives roughly 62,000 clones, of which 70% to 80% were detected only once. The ten largest clones add up to 2.9% of the sample.

The rearrangement combines TRBV19 with TRBJ1-1, with TRBD1 matching 9 junction bases. The TCR comes from a human donor with non-small cell lung cancer who had a complete response to radiotherapy plus ipilimumab. Source: peripheral blood, taken from a patient treated with radiotherapy plus ipilimumab. CDR3 reads: CASSREGQGQGFF. The DNA reads as follows: TGTGCCAGTAGTCGAGAGGGACAGGGCCAAGGATTCTTT. Reference TRBV19 and TRBJ1-1 genes cover what lies past the CDR3, so the full variable domain is DGGITQSPKYLFRKEGQNVTLSCEQNLNHDAMYWYRQDPGQGLRLIYYSQIVNDFQKGDIAEGYSVSREKKESFPLTVTSAQKNPTAFYLCASSREGQGQGFFGQGTRLTVV.